The clone carrying this T cell receptor beta chain was recorded at least ten times. This sample is part of a study of T cells in Graves' hyperthyroidism and ophthalmopathy. It was RNA transcripts that yielded the amplified TCR beta CDR3 regions. When the TCR CDR3 underwent first-round RT-PCR, the HTBI primer set was used. TCRdb re-derived calls from the multiplex PCR reads in MiXCR, one entry per CDR3 protein. The sample shows roughly 380,000 distinct CDR3 sequences, roughly 19% of them seen only once. The CDR3 totals 18 residues. Germline V gives CDR1 MNHEY, CDR2 SMNVEV (reference sequence). V was pared by 7 bases and J by 3 bases, with 24 bases between.

This chain uses TRBV27 with TRBJ2-2, with a tentative D call TRBD2 (5 bases). Source material: blood. This clonotype was obtained from a woman aged 18-29 years with Graves' hyperthyroidism. CDR3 amino acids: CASTPRARRLTDTGELFF. The DNA for the CDR3 is TGTGCCAGCACCCCACGCGCCCGGAGGCTTACAGACACCGGGGAGCTGTTTTTT.